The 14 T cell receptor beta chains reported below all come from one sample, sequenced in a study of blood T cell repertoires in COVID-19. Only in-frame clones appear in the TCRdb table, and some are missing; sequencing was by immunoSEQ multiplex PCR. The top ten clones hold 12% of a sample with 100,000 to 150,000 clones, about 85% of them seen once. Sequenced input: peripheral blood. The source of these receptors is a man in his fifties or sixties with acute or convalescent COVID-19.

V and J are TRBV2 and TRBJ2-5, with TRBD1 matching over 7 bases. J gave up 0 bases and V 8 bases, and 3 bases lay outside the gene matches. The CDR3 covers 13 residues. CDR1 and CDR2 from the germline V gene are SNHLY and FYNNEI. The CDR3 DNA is TGTGCCAGCGGGACAGACTACCAAGAGACCCAGTACTTC. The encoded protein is CASGTDYQETQYF. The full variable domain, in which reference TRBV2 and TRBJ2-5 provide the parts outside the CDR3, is EPEVTQTPSHQVTQMGQEVILRCVPISNHLYFYWYRQILGQKVEFLVSFYNNEISEKSEIFDDQFSVERPDGSNFTLKIRSTKLEDSAMYFCASGTDYQETQYFGPGTRLLVL.

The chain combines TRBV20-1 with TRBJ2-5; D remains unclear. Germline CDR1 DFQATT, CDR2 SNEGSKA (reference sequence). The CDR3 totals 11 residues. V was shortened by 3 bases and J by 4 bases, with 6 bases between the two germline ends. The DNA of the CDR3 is TGCAGTGCTAGTTGGGCAGAGACCCAGTACTTC. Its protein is CSASWAETQYF.

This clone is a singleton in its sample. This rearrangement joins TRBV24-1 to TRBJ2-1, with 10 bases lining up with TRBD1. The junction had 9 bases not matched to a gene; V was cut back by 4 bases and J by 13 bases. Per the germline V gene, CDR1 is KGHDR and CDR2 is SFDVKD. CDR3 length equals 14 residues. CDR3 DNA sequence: TGTGCCACCAGTGACTTGCGACAGGGGGCTGTACAGTTCTTC. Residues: CATSDLRQGAVQFF.

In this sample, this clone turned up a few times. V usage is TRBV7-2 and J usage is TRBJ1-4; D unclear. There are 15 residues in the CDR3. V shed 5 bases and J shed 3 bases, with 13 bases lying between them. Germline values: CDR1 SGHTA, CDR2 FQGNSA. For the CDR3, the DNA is TGTGCCAGCAGCCAATCGGGGAGACCTAATGAAAAACTGTTTTTT. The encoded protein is CASSQSGRPNEKLFF.

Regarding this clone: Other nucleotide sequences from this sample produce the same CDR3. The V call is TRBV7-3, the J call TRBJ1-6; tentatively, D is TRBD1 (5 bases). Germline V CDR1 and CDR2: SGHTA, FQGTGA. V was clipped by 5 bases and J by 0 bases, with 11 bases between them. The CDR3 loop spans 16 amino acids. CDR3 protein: CASSLRGGSYNSPLHF. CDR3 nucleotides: TGTGCCAGCAGCCTAAGGGGAGGCTCCTATAATTCACCCCTCCACTTT.

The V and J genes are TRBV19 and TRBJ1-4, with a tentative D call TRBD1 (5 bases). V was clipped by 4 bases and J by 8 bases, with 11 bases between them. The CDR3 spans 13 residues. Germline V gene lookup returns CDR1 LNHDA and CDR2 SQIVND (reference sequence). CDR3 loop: CASSNRMGEKLFF. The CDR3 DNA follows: TGTGCCAGTAGTAACAGGATGGGGGAAAAACTGTTTTTT.

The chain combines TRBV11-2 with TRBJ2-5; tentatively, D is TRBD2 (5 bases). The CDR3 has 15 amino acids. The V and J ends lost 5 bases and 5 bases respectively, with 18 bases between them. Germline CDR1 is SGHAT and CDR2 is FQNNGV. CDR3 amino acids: CASSRRAGSGETQYF. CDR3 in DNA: TGTGCCAGCAGCCGCCGCGCCGGGTCGGGGGAGACCCAGTACTTC.

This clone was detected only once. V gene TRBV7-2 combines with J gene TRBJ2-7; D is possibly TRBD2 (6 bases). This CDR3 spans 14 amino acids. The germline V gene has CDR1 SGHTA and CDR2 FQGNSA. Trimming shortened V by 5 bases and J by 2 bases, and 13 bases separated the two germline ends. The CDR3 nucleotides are TGTGCCAGCAGCCCACAAGCGGGCCCCTACGAGCAGTACTTC. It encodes CASSPQAGPYEQYF.

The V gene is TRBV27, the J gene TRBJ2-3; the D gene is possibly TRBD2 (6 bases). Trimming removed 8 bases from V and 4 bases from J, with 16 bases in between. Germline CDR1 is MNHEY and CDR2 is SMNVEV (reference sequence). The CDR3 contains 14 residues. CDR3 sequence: CASGGTARADTQYF. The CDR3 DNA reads TGTGCCAGCGGGGGGACTGCCCGGGCAGATACGCAGTATTTT.

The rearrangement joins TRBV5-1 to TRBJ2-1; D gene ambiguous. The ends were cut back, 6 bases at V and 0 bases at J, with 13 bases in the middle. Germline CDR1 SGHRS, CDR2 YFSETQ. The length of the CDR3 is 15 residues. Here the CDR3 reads CASTQLASSYNEQFF. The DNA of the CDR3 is TGCGCCAGCACTCAGCTGGCTAGCTCCTACAATGAGCAGTTCTTC.

CDR3 sequence: CSVGGTAVSTNEKLFF. CDR3 DNA sequence: TGCAGCGTTGGCGGGACAGCAGTTTCTACTAATGAAAAACTGTTTTTT. The rearrangement links TRBV29-1 to TRBJ1-4; 7 bases map to TRBD1. The CDR3 is made up of 16 amino acids. Germline values: CDR1 SQVTM, CDR2 ANQGSEA. V lost 4 bases and J lost 2; bases outside the gene matches: 10. The whole variable domain, filled in from reference TRBV29-1 and TRBJ1-4, reads SAVISQKPSRDICQRGTSLTIQCQVDSQVTMMFWYRQQPGQSLTLIATANQGSEATYESGFVIDKFPISRPNLTFSTLTVSNMSPEDSSIYLCSVGGTAVSTNEKLFFGSGTQLSVL.

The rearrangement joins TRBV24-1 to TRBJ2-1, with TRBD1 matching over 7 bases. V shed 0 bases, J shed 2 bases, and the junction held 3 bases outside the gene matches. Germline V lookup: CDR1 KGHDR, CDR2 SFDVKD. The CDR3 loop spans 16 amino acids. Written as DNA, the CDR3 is TGTGCCACCAGTGATTTGGACCAGGGGGCCTACAATGAGCAGTTCTTC. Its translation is CATSDLDQGAYNEQFF.

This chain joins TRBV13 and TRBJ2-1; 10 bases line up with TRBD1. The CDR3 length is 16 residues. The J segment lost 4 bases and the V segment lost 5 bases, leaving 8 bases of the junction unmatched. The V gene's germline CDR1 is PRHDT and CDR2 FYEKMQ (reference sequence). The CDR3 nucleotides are TGTGCCAGCAGCCTCCGACAGGGGGCGGGGTACAATGAGCAGTTCTTC. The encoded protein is CASSLRQGAGYNEQFF.

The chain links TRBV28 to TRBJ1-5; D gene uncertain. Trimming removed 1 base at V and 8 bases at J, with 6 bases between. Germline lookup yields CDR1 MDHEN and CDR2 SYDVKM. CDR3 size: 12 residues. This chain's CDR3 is CASSLSGEPQHF. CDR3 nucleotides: TGTGCCAGCAGTTTATCGGGAGAGCCCCAGCATTTT.